This T cell receptor beta chain was retrieved from a study of technical replicates of blood from four donors. From germline, CDR1 is PRHDT and CDR2 FYEKMQ (reference sequence). The CDR3 contains 15 residues. With 5 bases clipped from V and 2 bases from J, the junction kept 8 bases outside the gene matches. The data were produced by immunoSEQ multiplex PCR, yet TCRdb's version contains in-frame clones alone and is incomplete. Of about 78,000 clones in the sample, around 94% were seen once. The chain joins TRBV13 to TRBJ2-7, with 8 bases lining up with TRBD1. The TCR originated in a human donor in good health. Sample: T cells isolated from PBMCs. The CDR3, as DNA: TGTGCCAGCAGCCATAGGACAGGGTACGCCTACGAGCAGTACTTC. As protein: CASSHRTGYAYEQYF.